The 10 T cell receptor beta chains given below trace back to one sample, sequenced in a study of blood T cell repertoires in COVID-19. Assay used: immunoSEQ multiplex PCR; TCRdb lists only in-frame clones, some missing. The sample lists some 670,000 clones, about 90% occurring once. Specimen: peripheral blood. These receptors all come from a woman aged 18-29 years with acute or convalescent COVID-19.

The rearrangement joins TRBV5-4 to TRBJ2-5, with 8 bases matching TRBD2. The germline V gene has CDR1 SGHNT and CDR2 YYREEE (reference sequence). V lost 0 bases to trimming and J lost 5 bases; unmatched junction nucleotides: 3. CDR3 length: 14 residues. In DNA form, the CDR3 reads TGTGCCAGCAGCTTGGCGGGGGGGCGGGAGACCCAGTACTTC. Translated: CASSLAGGRETQYF. Complete variable domain (other parts from reference TRBV5-4 and TRBJ2-5): ETGVTQSPTHLIKTRGQQVTLRCSSQSGHNTVSWYQQALGQGPQFIFQYYREEENGRGNFPPRFSGLQFPNYSSELNVNALELDDSALYLCASSLAGGRETQYFGPGTRLLVL.

The chain links TRBV7-3 to TRBJ1-3, with 8 bases identical to TRBD1. Germline lookup yields CDR1 SGHTA and CDR2 FQGTGA. CDR3 length: 17 amino acids. V lost 0 bases and J lost 4; bases outside the gene matches: 8. Here the CDR3 reads CASSLTDRDTGGNTIYF. The CDR3, as DNA: TGTGCCAGCAGCTTAACGGACAGGGATACTGGCGGAAACACCATATATTTT.

This chain uses TRBV11-2 with TRBJ1-2; the D is unclear. Germline CDR1 reads SGHAT; CDR2 reads FQNNGV. With 3 bases removed from V and 4 bases from J, the gap between germline ends came to 12 bases. This CDR3 contains 14 residues. CDR3 DNA: TGTGCCAGCAGCTTGGCAGGCCCTCTCTATGGCTACACCTTC. It yields the protein CASSLAGPLYGYTF. Full variable domain (rest looked up from reference TRBV11-2 and TRBJ1-2): EAGVAQSPRYKIIEKRQSVAFWCNPISGHATLYWYQQILGQGPKLLIQFQNNGVVDDSQLPKDRFSAERLKGVDSTLKIQPAKLEDSAVYLCASSLAGPLYGYTFGSGTRLTVV.

The chain recombines TRBV4-3 with TRBJ2-7; no definite D call. V lost 0 bases, J lost 4 bases, and 13 bases lay in between. The CDR3 consists of 15 residues. Germline V gene lookup returns CDR1 LGHNA and CDR2 YSLEER. The DNA for the CDR3 is TGCGCCAGCAGCCAAGACTTGATGGTGAGATACGAGCAGTACTTC. Translated, it gives CASSQDLMVRYEQYF.

The V gene is TRBV6-5, the J gene TRBJ2-7; TRBD1 is a possible D gene (6 bases). The length of the CDR3 is 15 residues. V was clipped by 6 bases and J by 4 bases, with 19 bases between them. Per germline, CDR1 MNHEY and CDR2 SVGAGI. CDR3 region: CASSSPRGNGYEQYF. DNA for the CDR3: TGTGCCAGCAGCTCTCCCAGGGGCAATGGTTACGAGCAGTACTTC.

The V and J genes are TRBV11-2 and TRBJ2-7, with a weak D call TRBD1 (5 bases). Germline lookup yields CDR1 SGHAT and CDR2 FQNNGV. Trimming shortened V by 3 bases and J by 3 bases, and 9 bases separated the two germline ends. The CDR3 consists of 13 residues. For the CDR3, the DNA is TGTGCCAGCAGCTTTAGTACAGGCTACGAGCAGTACTTC. Protein: CASSFSTGYEQYF.

V and J are TRBV5-5 and TRBJ2-1, with TRBD2 matching over 7 bases. V lost 0 bases to trimming and J lost 1 base; unmatched junction nucleotides: 1. From germline, CDR1 is SGHKS and CDR2 YYEKEE (reference sequence). This CDR3 comprises 15 residues. The CDR3 sequence is CASSLAGRSYNEQFF. As DNA, the CDR3 is TGTGCCAGCAGCTTGGCCGGGAGGTCCTACAATGAGCAGTTCTTC.

This sequence joins TRBV11-1 and TRBJ2-1; 11 nucleotides line up with TRBD1. In germline, CDR1 is SGHAT, CDR2 FQDESV (reference sequence). With 8 bases clipped from V and 6 bases from J, the junction kept 12 bases outside the gene matches. The CDR3 totals 16 residues. The chain's CDR3 is CASYPRGQGAPNEQFF. The CDR3 nucleotides read TGTGCCAGCTACCCCAGAGGACAGGGGGCCCCCAATGAGCAGTTCTTC.

The chain combines TRBV6-5 with TRBJ2-7; TRBD2 agrees at 7 bases. Germline V gene sequence: CDR1 MNHEY, CDR2 SVGAGI. The length of the CDR3 is 15 residues. V shed 0 bases, J shed 6 bases, and the junction held 8 bases outside the gene matches. In DNA form, the CDR3 reads TGTGCCAGCAGTTACTCGCGAGGGAGGGGCGGCGAGCAGTACTTC. This codes for CASSYSRGRGGEQYF.

The rearrangement joins TRBV2 to TRBJ2-3; D not certain. Germline values: CDR1 SNHLY, CDR2 FYNNEI. This CDR3 is built from 12 residues. V was clipped by 8 bases and J by 3 bases, with 9 bases between them. CDR3 loop: CASRNNTDTQYF. The CDR3, as DNA: TGTGCCAGCCGTAATAATACAGATACGCAGTATTTT. Based on the CDR3 plus reference TRBV2 and TRBJ2-3, the full variable domain is EPEVTQTPSHQVTQMGQEVILRCVPISNHLYFYWYRQILGQKVEFLVSFYNNEISEKSEIFDDQFSVERPDGSNFTLKIRSTKLEDSAMYFCASRNNTDTQYFGPGTRLTVL.